The clone carrying this T cell receptor beta chain was seen ten or more times. TCRdb redid the calling of the RT-PCR reads with MiXCR, one entry per CDR3 protein. The profile shows almost 700,000 distinct CDR3 sequences, approximately 15% of them singletons. CDR1 and CDR2 (germline): DFQATT, SNEGSKA (reference sequence). The CDR3 covers 16 residues. V lost 1 base and J lost 0, with 13 bases in between. This chain joins TRBV20-1 and TRBJ1-3; TRBD1 might be the D (5 bases). This TCR came from a female donor in good health, serving as a healthy control. Sequenced sample: memory CD4+ T cells from blood. Written as DNA, the CDR3 is TGCAGTGCTAGAGGCGGGGGGATGAGCTCTGGAAACACCATATATTTT. As protein: CSARGGGMSSGNTIYF.